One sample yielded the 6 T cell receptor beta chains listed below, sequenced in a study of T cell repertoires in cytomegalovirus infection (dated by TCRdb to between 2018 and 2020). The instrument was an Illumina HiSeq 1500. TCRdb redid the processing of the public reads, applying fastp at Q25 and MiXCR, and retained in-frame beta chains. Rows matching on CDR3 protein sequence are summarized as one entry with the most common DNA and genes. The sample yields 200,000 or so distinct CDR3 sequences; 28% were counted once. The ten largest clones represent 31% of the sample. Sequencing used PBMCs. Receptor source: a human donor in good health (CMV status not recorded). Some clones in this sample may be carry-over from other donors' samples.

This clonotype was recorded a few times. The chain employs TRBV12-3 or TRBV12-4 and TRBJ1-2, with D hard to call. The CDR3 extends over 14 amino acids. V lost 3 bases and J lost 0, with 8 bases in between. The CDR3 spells CASSLGIANYGYTF. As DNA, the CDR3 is TGTGCCAGCAGTTTGGGCATAGCTAACTATGGCTACACCTTC.

CDR3 amino acids: CASSRDRAYEQYF. DNA for the CDR3: TGTGCCAGCAGTCGGGACAGGGCCTACGAGCAGTACTTC. The rearrangement joins TRBV7-2 to TRBJ2-7; TRBD1 agrees at 9 bases. CDR3 length equals 13 residues. Trimming removed 6 bases from V and 2 bases from J; junction bases left unmatched: 2. CDR1 and CDR2 (germline): SGHTA, FQGNSA.

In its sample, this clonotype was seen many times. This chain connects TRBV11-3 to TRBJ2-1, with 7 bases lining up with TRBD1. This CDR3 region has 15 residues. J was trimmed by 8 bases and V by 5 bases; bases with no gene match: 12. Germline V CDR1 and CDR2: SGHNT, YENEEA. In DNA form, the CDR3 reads TGTGCCAGCAGCCCCGGACAGGAGAGTTCGGATGAGCAGTTCTTC. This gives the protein CASSPGQESSDEQFF.

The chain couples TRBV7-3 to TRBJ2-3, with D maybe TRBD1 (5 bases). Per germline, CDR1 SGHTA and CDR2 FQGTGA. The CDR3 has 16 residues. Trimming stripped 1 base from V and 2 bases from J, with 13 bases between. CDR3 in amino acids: CASSLIRGFNTDTQYF. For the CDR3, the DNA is TGTGCCAGCAGCTTAATTAGGGGATTCAACACAGATACGCAGTATTTT.

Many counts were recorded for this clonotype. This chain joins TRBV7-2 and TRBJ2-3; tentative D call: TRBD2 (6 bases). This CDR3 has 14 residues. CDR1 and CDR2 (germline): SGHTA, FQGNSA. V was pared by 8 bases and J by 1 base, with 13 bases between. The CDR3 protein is CASSPGVRTDTQYF. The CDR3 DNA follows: TGTGCCAGCTCCCCGGGGGTACGCACAGATACGCAGTATTTT.

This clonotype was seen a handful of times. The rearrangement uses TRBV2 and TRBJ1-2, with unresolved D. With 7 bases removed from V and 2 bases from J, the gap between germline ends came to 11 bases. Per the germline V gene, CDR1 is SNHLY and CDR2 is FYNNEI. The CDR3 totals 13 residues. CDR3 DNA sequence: TGTGCCAGCACTTTGGAGGGCAACTATGGCTACACCTTC. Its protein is CASTLEGNYGYTF.